This T cell receptor (beta chain) appears in the sequencing data of a study of T cells after yellow fever vaccination. The overall study: Fractions low in cell number were prepared with SMART-Seq v4 Ultra Low Input.

General study findings and limits: The study found a weaker secondary response that peaked faster, day 5 versus 15. Any FACS-sorted repertoire could hold abundant clonotypes that contaminate it from the bulk population.

The CDR3 runs to 14 residues. V was cut by 5 bases and J by 5 bases, with 15 bases left in between. Germline V gene sequence: CDR1 LNHNV, CDR2 YYDKDF (reference sequence). This clonotype was counted only a few times. Its target is unknown. Template-switching 5'RACE yielded the TCR cDNA; a universal primer site and UMIs were added in the process. TCRdb processed the 5' RACE reads anew with MiXCR; each CDR3 protein has one entry. The sample shows about 400,000 distinct CDR3 sequences, around 6.5% of them seen only once. This receptor was obtained from a man aged 25-40 years who received the YFV17D yellow fever vaccine. The sequencing here drew on PBMCs, taken 5 days after the yellow fever booster vaccination. J is TRBJ2-5 and V is TRBV15, with a tentative D call TRBD1 (6 bases). CDR3 region: CATSELPQGETQYF. The DNA for the CDR3 is TGTGCCACCAGCGAACTACCTCAGGGGGAGACCCAGTACTTC.